This T cell receptor (beta chain) is from a study of control samples from healthy donors and cancer patients. Profiling relied on immunoSEQ multiplex PCR, and the TCRdb table lists in-frame clones only, not all of them. The sample records fewer than 250,000 clones, about 90% being singletons. Germline values: CDR1 SGHRS, CDR2 YFSETQ. V lost 0 bases and J 6 bases, leaving 4 bases between the germline ends. This CDR3 is built from 11 residues. The chain uses TRBV5-1 and TRBJ2-7; D remains ambiguous. What was sequenced was blood. This clonotype was sampled from a man aged 25 to 45 in good health. The CDR3 region has the DNA TGCGCCAGCAGCTTGGGGGGCGAGCAGTACTTC. Encoded protein: CASSLGGEQYF.